What follows are 21 T cell receptor beta chains derived from one specimen sequenced in a study of Graves' ophthalmopathy and Graves' hyperthyroidism. CDR3 regions of TCR beta were amplified from RNA transcripts. Second-round multiplex PCR came after a first-round RT-PCR that employed HTBI primers. One entry per CDR3 protein results from TCRdb running MiXCR on the multiplex PCR reads. The sample has some 410,000 distinct CDR3 sequences, 20% to 25% seen once. Sequencing used peripheral blood. The receptors were sampled from a woman under 30 with stable Graves' hyperthyroidism.

Many counts were recorded for this clonotype. This rearrangement joins TRBV12-3 or TRBV12-4 to TRBJ2-3; possibly TRBD1 or TRBD2 for D (6 bases each). The V gene lost 7 bases and the J gene lost 1 base, with 12 bases spanning the gap. The CDR3 runs 14 residues. CDR3 loop: CASTPRGGTDTQYF. CDR3 DNA: TGTGCCAGCACACCTAGGGGGGGCACAGATACGCAGTATTTT.

This clonotype has more than one count but fewer than ten. This chain connects TRBV12-5 to TRBJ2-7; D is unclear. V was trimmed by 1 base and J by 4 bases, leaving 8 bases between them. The CDR3 length is 13 residues. Germline V CDR1 and CDR2: LGHNT, FRNRAP. CDR3 sequence (DNA): TGTGCTAGTGGTTTGGCGGGTGGATACGAGCAGTACTTC. As protein: CASGLAGGYEQYF.

Note on this clonotype: Being one base from a much bigger clone, this may be a read error. V usage is TRBV5-1 and J usage is TRBJ1-1; no definite D call. This CDR3 spans 15 amino acids. Trimming shortened V by 0 bases and J by 3 bases, and 12 bases separated the two germline ends. Per germline, CDR1 SGHRS and CDR2 YFSETQ. This CDR3 is CASSLDPSPYTEAFF. The CDR3 coding sequence is TGCGCCAGCAGCTTGGACCCGTCTCCGTACACTGAAGCTTTCTTT.

The sample holds many counts of this clonotype. This chain connects TRBV10-3 to TRBJ2-5, with D possibly being TRBD1 or TRBD2 (5 bases each). Germline V CDR1 and CDR2: ENHRY, SYGVKD. The CDR3 extends over 14 amino acids. Trimming removed 6 bases from V and 0 bases from J, with 11 bases in between. The CDR3: CAISAGTDQETQYF. CDR3 coding DNA: TGTGCCATCAGCGCCGGGACCGACCAAGAGACCCAGTACTTC.

Details on this clonotype: One base away lies a much larger clone, so this may be a sequencing read error. This chain links TRBV11-2 with TRBJ2-3; D is ambiguous. Germline V lookup: CDR1 SGHAT, CDR2 FQNNGV. The CDR3 sequence is 14 residues long. The CDR3 region has the DNA TGTGCCAGCAAATCCCAAGCAAGCACAGATACGCGGTATTTT. It translates to CASKSQASTDTRYF.

CDR3 sequence: CASSQESISGANVLTF. Written as DNA, the CDR3 is TGCGCCAGCAGCCAAGAATCAATCTCTGGGGCCAACGTCCTGACTTTC. This chain joins TRBV4-1 and TRBJ2-6; D gene uncertain. CDR1 MGHRA and CDR2 YSYEKL come from the germline V gene. Trimming cost V 0 bases and J 0 bases, with 6 bases left between them. The CDR3 is 16 amino acids.

This clonotype was seen repeatedly, ten times or more. The chain employs TRBV9 and TRBJ2-2; the D gene is possibly TRBD1 (6 bases). Looked up from germline, CDR1 is SGDLS and CDR2 is YYNGEE. The CDR3 runs 13 residues. V was trimmed by 2 bases and J by 8 bases, leaving 10 bases between them. DNA for the CDR3: TGTGCCAGCAGCGTTGAAGGGACAGGGGAGCTGTTTTTT. Translating it yields CASSVEGTGELFF.

The chain is built from TRBV6-1 and TRBJ2-7; 7 bases match TRBD2. The CDR3 spans 15 residues. The germline V gene encodes CDR1 MNHNS and CDR2 SASEGT. The trim removed 5 bases at V and 5 bases at J, leaving 12 bases unmatched. The CDR3 reads CASSPGTRGEDEQYF. In nucleotides, the CDR3 is TGTGCCAGCAGTCCCGGAACCCGGGGGGAAGACGAGCAGTACTTC.

This clonotype has just a few counts. The rearrangement joins TRBV12-3 or TRBV12-4 to TRBJ1-5, with D possibly TRBD1 on 5 matching bases. V lost 6 bases and J 7 bases, leaving 16 bases between the germline ends. There are 14 residues in the CDR3. In DNA form, the CDR3 reads TGTGCCAGCAGCCCTCGGAGGGACGGCCAGCCCCAGCATTTT. Its protein product is CASSPRRDGQPQHF.

This clonotype was detected ten times or more. The chain employs TRBV6-2 or TRBV6-3 and TRBJ2-7; D may be TRBD1 or TRBD2 (5 bases each). Trimming pared 5 bases from V and 6 bases from J, leaving 11 bases between. The CDR3 has 12 residues. Germline lookup yields CDR1 MNHEY and CDR2 SVGEGT. In DNA, the CDR3 is TGTGCCAGCAGTGAGGGGCGTCTCGAGCAGTACTTC. Translating it yields CASSEGRLEQYF.

This clonotype appeared a few times. This chain links TRBV19 with TRBJ2-2, with TRBD2 matching over 8 bases. Trimming at V came to 0 bases and at J to 7 bases, leaving 10 bases not matched to a gene. The CDR3 covers 17 residues. Germline CDR1 is LNHDA and CDR2 is SQIVND (reference sequence). The CDR3 reads CASSIDSSGSSGGELFF. CDR3 in DNA: TGTGCCAGTAGTATAGATTCGAGCGGGAGTTCGGGCGGGGAGCTGTTTTTT.

This clonotype was observed many times. This chain links TRBV30 with TRBJ2-2, with D possibly called TRBD1 or TRBD2 (5 bases each). With 3 bases removed from V and 5 bases from J, the gap between germline ends came to 10 bases. The CDR3 has 13 residues. Germline lookup yields CDR1 GTSNPN and CDR2 SVGIG (reference sequence). The CDR3 sequence is CAWSGTGTGELFF. The CDR3 coding sequence is TGTGCCTGGAGCGGGACGGGGACCGGGGAGCTGTTTTTT. The full variable domain, rest sourced from reference TRBV30 and TRBJ2-2, is SQTIHQWPATLVQPVGSPLSLECTVEGTSNPNLYWYRQAAGRGLQLLFYSVGIGQISSEVPQNLSASRPQDRQFILSSKKLLLSDSGFYLCAWSGTGTGELFFGEGSRLTVL.

This chain uses TRBV4-2 with TRBJ1-1; D unclear. The CDR3 extends over 12 amino acids. Germline V lookup: CDR1 LGHNA, CDR2 YNFKEQ. Trimming removed 1 base from V and 12 bases from J, with 12 bases in between. The CDR3 nucleotides read TGTGCCAGCAGCCAAGTCGCCGGTTCGACTTTCTTT. Residues: CASSQVAGSTFF.

This clonotype was seen many times. V gene TRBV11-2 combines with J gene TRBJ2-5; D remains unclear. The CDR3 has 13 residues. Trimming removed 3 bases from V and 4 bases from J, with 9 bases in between. Germline V gene lookup returns CDR1 SGHAT and CDR2 FQNNGV. CDR3 nucleotide sequence: TGTGCCAGCAGCTTCCCTGGCCGAGAGACCCAGTACTTC. Translated, it gives CASSFPGRETQYF.

The sample holds many counts of this clonotype. V gene TRBV29-1 combines with J gene TRBJ2-7; no reliable D call. This CDR3 contains 13 residues. V lost 7 bases to trimming and J lost 7 bases, with 20 bases between them. Per germline, CDR1 SQVTM and CDR2 ANQGSEA. CDR3 sequence (DNA): TGCAGCGCCACTCATCCCATATCCAGGGAGCAGTACTTC. Translating gives CSATHPISREQYF.

In its sample, this clonotype was seen many times. J is TRBJ2-2 and V is TRBV6-1; D assignment may be TRBD1 or TRBD2 (5 bases each). Trimming took 4 bases from V and 2 from J, leaving 11 bases between them. The CDR3 runs to 15 residues. Germline V gene data show CDR1 as MNHNS and CDR2 as SASEGT. This CDR3 reads CASSARGLNTGELFF. In DNA form, the CDR3 reads TGTGCCAGCAGTGCCCGGGGCCTCAACACCGGGGAGCTGTTTTTT.

This clonotype was seen ten or more times. The chain couples TRBV18 to TRBJ2-5; 8 positions agree with TRBD1. Looked up from germline, CDR1 is KGHSH and CDR2 is LQKENI. The CDR3 has 16 amino acids. Trimming took 0 bases from V and 4 from J; bases not matched to a gene: 7. CDR3 sequence (DNA): TGTGCCAGCTCACCACCGTACCAGGGGGCGGGAGAGACCCAGTACTTC. It is translated as CASSPPYQGAGETQYF.

This clonotype turned up a few times. One base away lies a much larger clone, so this may be a sequencing read error. The genes are TRBV7-3 and TRBJ2-2; 12 nucleotides agree with TRBD2. The germline gives CDR1 SGHTA, CDR2 FQGTGA. The CDR3 consists of 17 residues. As DNA, the CDR3 is TGTGCCAGCAGCTTACCTGGGACTAGCGGGTGGACCGGGAAGCTGTTTTTT. Its translation: CASSLPGTSGWTGKLFF.

The chain is built from TRBV19 and TRBJ1-1, with TRBD1 matching over 8 bases. Germline CDR1 reads LNHDA; CDR2 reads SQIVND (reference sequence). This CDR3 has 15 amino acids. V lost 4 bases, J lost 0 bases, and 4 bases stayed unmatched. The CDR3 reads CASSRTGQVNTEAFF. In DNA form, the CDR3 reads TGTGCCAGTAGTAGGACAGGGCAAGTGAACACTGAAGCTTTCTTT.

Only a few counts were recorded for this clonotype. The genes are TRBV7-6 and TRBJ2-5; a weak D match, TRBD2 (5 bases). The V gene's germline CDR1 is SGHVS and CDR2 FNYEAQ. The CDR3 sequence is 16 residues long. The ends were cut back, 5 bases at V and 5 bases at J, with 21 bases in the middle. For the CDR3, the DNA is TGTGCCAGCAGCCCCGGGGTCCTAGGCCTAGGGGAGACCCAGTACTTC. Translating gives CASSPGVLGLGETQYF.

The sample holds many counts of this clonotype. The rearrangement uses TRBV20-1 and TRBJ1-6; 7 bases line up with TRBD1. Unmatched junction bases numbered 8, after V lost 5 bases and J lost 7 bases. Germline V gene lookup returns CDR1 DFQATT and CDR2 SNEGSKA (reference sequence). CDR3 length: 14 amino acids. The CDR3 nucleotides read TGCAGTGCTCAGCTGACAGGGAGGAATTCACCCCTCCACTTT. Translated: CSAQLTGRNSPLHF.